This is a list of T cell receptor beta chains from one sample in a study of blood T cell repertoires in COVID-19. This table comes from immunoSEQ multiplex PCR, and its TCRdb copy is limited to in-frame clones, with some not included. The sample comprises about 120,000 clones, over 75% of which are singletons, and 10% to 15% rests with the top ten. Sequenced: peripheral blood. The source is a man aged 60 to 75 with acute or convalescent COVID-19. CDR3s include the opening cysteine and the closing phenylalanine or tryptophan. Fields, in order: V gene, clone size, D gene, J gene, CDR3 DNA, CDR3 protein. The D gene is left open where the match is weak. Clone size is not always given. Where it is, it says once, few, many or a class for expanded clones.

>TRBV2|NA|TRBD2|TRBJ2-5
TGTGCCGGCCTAGCGGGAGCGGAAGAGACCCAGTACTTC
CAGLAGAEETQYF
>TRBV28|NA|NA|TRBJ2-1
TGTGCCAGCACTCTTCAAGGGCGGCCAGGGTCCAATGAGCAGTTCTTC
CASTLQGRPGSNEQFF
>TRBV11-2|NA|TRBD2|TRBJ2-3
TGTGCCAGCAGCTCCGGACTAGCGGGAGGCCAGACAGATACGCAGTATTTT
CASSSGLAGGQTDTQYF
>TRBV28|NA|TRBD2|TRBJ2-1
TGTGCCAGTTTAGGGGGGGTTTATTGGTTGGGTAGCGGGAGATTTGAGCAGTTCTTC
CASLGGVYWLGSGRFEQFF
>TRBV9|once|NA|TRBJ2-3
TGTGCCAGCAGCGCCGAGGGAGCCACAGATACGCAGTATTTT
CASSAEGATDTQYF
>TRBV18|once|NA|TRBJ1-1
TGTGCCAGCTCACCTCAGGGGAGCACTGAAGCTTTCTTT
CASSPQGSTEAFF
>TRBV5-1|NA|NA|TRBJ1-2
TGCGCCAGCAGCTTGATCAGGGGATATGGCTACACCTTC
CASSLIRGYGYTF
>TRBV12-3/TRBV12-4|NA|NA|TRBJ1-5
TGTGCCAGCACCATATCGGCGGTTCAGCCCCAGCATTTT
CASTISAVQPQHF
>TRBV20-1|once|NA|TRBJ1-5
TGCAGTGCTAGTCCAGGGTTTGGCAATCAGCCCCAGCATTTT
CSASPGFGNQPQHF
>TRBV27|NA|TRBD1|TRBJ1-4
TGTGCCAGCGGAAGGACAGGTGAAAAACTGTTTTTT
CASGRTGEKLFF
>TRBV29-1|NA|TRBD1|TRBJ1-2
TGCAGCGTTGAATCGGGACAGGGGTGGGGTGGCTACACCTTC
CSVESGQGWGGYTF
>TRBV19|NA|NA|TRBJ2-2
TGTGCCAGTAGCTACGCACCGAACACCGGGGAGCTGTTTTTT
CASSYAPNTGELFF
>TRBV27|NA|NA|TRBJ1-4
TGTGCCAGCAGTTTTAGGGAGGATGAAAAACTGTTTTTT
CASSFREDEKLFF
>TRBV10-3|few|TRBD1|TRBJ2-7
TGTGCCATCAGCTGGGACGCGACAGGGGGATACGAGCAGTACTTC
CAISWDATGGYEQYF
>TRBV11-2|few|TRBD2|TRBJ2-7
TGTGCCAGCAGCTTAGGGGGACTAGCGGGCTCAGTTCTAAACTACGAGCAGTACTTC
CASSLGGLAGSVLNYEQYF
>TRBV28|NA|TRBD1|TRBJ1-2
TGTGCCAGCAGTTCCCCCGACAGGGGAAAAAACTATGGCTACACCTTC
CASSSPDRGKNYGYTF
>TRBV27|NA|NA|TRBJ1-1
TGTGCCAGCAGTTTATTTGGTTTTGTGGGCGGAGGCACTGAAGCTTTCTTT
CASSLFGFVGGGTEAFF
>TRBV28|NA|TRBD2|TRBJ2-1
TGTGCCAGCAGTTTTCGACCTGGGACTAGCTACAATGAGCAGTTCTTC
CASSFRPGTSYNEQFF
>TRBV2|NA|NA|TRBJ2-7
TGTGCCAGCAGTCGGACAACTCGCTACGAGCAGTACTTC
CASSRTTRYEQYF
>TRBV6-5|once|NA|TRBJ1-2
TGTGCCAGCAGTTACTCCAGGGTTTCTAACTATGGCTACACCTTC
CASSYSRVSNYGYTF
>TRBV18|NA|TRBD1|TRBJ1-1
TGTGCCAGCTCACCGCGGACAGGGGAGGACACTGAAGCTTTCTTT
CASSPRTGEDTEAFF
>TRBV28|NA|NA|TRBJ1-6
TGTGCCAGCACAACTTTGAATTCACCCCTCCACTTT
CASTTLNSPLHF
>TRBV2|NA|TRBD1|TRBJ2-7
TGTGCCAGCATGAAGCCTCGCGGGACAGGGGATCTGGTCTACGAGCAGTACTTC
CASMKPRGTGDLVYEQYF
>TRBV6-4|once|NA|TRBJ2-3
TGTGCCAGCAGTGACTCGGGACACCCCACAGATACGCAGTATTTT
CASSDSGHPTDTQYF
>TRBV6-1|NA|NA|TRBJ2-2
TGTGCCAGCAGTGAACAGGTTAGCGGGGAGCTGTTTTTT
CASSEQVSGELFF
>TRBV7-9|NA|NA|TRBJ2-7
TGTGCCAGCAGCTCAAGTTTGAGGAGCGGCTCCTACGAGCAGTACTTC
CASSSSLRSGSYEQYF
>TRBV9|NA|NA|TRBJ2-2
TGTGCCAGCACCCGACTAATAAGTGGGGAGCTGTTTTTT
CASTRLISGELFF
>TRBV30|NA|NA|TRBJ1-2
TGTGCCTGGAGTGGCGGGATCGGCTATGGCTACACCTTC
CAWSGGIGYGYTF
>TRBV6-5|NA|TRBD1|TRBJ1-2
TGTGCCAGCAGCCCAGACAGGGTACGGTCTGGCTACACCTTC
CASSPDRVRSGYTF
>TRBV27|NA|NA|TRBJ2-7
TGTGCCAGCAGTACCAGACAGAAACAGTACTTC
CASSTRQKQYF
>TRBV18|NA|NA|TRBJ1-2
TGTGCCAGCTCACCCCAGGGGTCCCCTAACTATGGCTACACCTTC
CASSPQGSPNYGYTF
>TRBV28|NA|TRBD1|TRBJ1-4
TGTGCCAGCAGTCCTATTGCCCCTAGGACAGGTCCGCATGAAAAACTGTTTTTT
CASSPIAPRTGPHEKLFF
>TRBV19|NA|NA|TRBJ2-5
TGTGCCAGTACGGGCAGGGGTCGGGGAGAGACCCAGTACTTC
CASTGRGRGETQYF
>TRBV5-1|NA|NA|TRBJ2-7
TGCGCCAGCAGCTTGGGTCGGTCCTACGAGCAGTACTTC
CASSLGRSYEQYF
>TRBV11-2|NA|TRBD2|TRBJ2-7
TGTGCCAGCAGCTTACCGCCGGGACTAGCGTCAACCTACGAGCAGTACTTC
CASSLPPGLASTYEQYF
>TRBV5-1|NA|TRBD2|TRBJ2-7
TGCGCCAGCAGCTTTAGCGGGAGAGTTGGATACGAGCAGTACTTC
CASSFSGRVGYEQYF
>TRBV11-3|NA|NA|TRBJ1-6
TGTGCCAGCGGACTCACAGGGAATTCACCCCTCCACTTT
CASGLTGNSPLHF
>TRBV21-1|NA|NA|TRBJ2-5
TGTGCCAGGTGGGACAGGGGGCGCTTCCTTGAAGAGACCCAGTACTTC
CARWDRGRFLEETQYF
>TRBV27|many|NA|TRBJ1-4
TGTGCCAGCAGTCCACGCGCAACTAATGAAAAACTGTTTTTT
CASSPRATNEKLFF
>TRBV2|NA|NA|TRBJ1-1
TGTGCCAGCAGGGAAACAAGAGGGTCCTTGAGGGCTTTCTTT
CASRETRGSLRAFF
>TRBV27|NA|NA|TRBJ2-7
TGTGCCAGCAGTTTAGGTGGCGGAACCTACGAGCAGTACTTC
CASSLGGGTYEQYF
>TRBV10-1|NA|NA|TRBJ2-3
TGCGCCAGCAGTGAGTCCCGGAGGGGTGATACGCAGTATTTT
CASSESRRGDTQYF
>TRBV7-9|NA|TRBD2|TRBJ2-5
TGTGCCAGCAGCTTAGGGACTAGCGGGAGGCGAGGAGAGACCCAGTACTTC
CASSLGTSGRRGETQYF
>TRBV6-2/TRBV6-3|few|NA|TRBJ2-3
TGTGCCAGCAGTCACAGGGTGTTTACAGATACGCAGTATTTT
CASSHRVFTDTQYF
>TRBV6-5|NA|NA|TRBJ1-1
TGTGCCAGCAGTTACTCCGGGGGGAAGAACACTGAAGCTTTCTTT
CASSYSGGKNTEAFF
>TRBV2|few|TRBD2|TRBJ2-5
TGTGCCAGCAGGGCAGGGCTAGCGGGAAGGGGGACCCAGTACTTC
CASRAGLAGRGTQYF
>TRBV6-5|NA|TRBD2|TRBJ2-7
TGTGCCAGCAGAGCCCAGCGGGAGGTCTCCTACGAGCAGTACTTC
CASRAQREVSYEQYF
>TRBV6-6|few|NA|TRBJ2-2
TGTGCCGCCCAGGGGAACACCGGGGAGCTGTTTTTT
CAAQGNTGELFF
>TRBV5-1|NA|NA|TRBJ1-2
TGCGCCAGCGGGTCAGTGGAGGGATCCGGCTACACCTTC
CASGSVEGSGYTF
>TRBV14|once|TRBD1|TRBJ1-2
TGTGCCAGCAGCCAAGCCTCAATACAGGGGTTCTTCTATGGCTACACCTTC
CASSQASIQGFFYGYTF
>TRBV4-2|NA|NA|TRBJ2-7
TGTGCCAGCAGCCAAGGCGGCGACTCCTACGAGCAGTACTTC
CASSQGGDSYEQYF
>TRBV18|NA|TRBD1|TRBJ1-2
TGTGCCAGCTCACCAGCAGGGACAGGGAGCTTTTATGGCTACACCTTC
CASSPAGTGSFYGYTF
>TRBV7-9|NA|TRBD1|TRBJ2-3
TGTGCCAGCAGCTTAGTGCAGGGGGCAGATACGCAGTATTTT
CASSLVQGADTQYF
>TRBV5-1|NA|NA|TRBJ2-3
TGCGCCAGCAGACAGGGATGGAGAGATACGCAGTATTTT
CASRQGWRDTQYF
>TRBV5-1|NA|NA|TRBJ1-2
TGCGCCAGCAGCTACCTGGGACATTCAGGGTATGGCTACACCTTC
CASSYLGHSGYGYTF
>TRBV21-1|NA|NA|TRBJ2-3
TGTGCCAGCAGCCCTCGGGGACTAGCGGGAGCCCCTGGCACAGATACGCAGTATTTT
CASSPRGLAGAPGTDTQYF
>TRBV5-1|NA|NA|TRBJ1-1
TGCGCCAGCAGCTCGGTGGCAGGGAACACTGAAGCTTTCTTT
CASSSVAGNTEAFF
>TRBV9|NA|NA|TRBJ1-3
TGTGCCAGCAGCGTAGACAGATTTGGAAACACCATATATTTT
CASSVDRFGNTIYF
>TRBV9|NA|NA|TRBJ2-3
TGTGCCAGCAGCGTAGCTTCCAGCACAGATACGCAGTATTTT
CASSVASSTDTQYF
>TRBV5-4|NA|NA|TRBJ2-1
TGTGCCAGCAGCTTGCGGCTACAGGGTGAGCAGTTCTTC
CASSLRLQGEQFF